These 20 T cell receptor beta chains came from one sample sequenced in a study of blood T cell repertoires in COVID-19. Profiling relied on immunoSEQ multiplex PCR, and the TCRdb table lists in-frame clones only, not all of them. Of a few hundred thousand clones in the sample, 70% to 90% were seen once. Sequenced input: PBMCs or T cells enriched from blood (not recorded which). Receptors originate from a woman between 18 and 29 years old who had recovered from COVID-19.

The genes are TRBV2 and TRBJ2-5, with TRBD2 identical over 8 bases. V lost 8 bases, J lost 2 bases, and 4 bases stayed unmatched. CDR1 is SNHLY, CDR2 FYNNEI, per germline. The CDR3 consists of 13 residues. CDR3 residues: CASWGLGQETQYF. CDR3 DNA: TGTGCCAGCTGGGGACTAGGGCAAGAGACCCAGTACTTC.

This clone has a single count. V and J are TRBV6-4 and TRBJ2-3, with D unresolved. V dropped 6 bases and J dropped 5 bases, with 15 bases sitting between them. The CDR3 is made up of 14 amino acids. Germline lookup yields CDR1 MRHNA and CDR2 SNTAGT. For the CDR3, the DNA is TGTGCCAGCAGCCTCGTTGCGCTCGGAGATACGCAGTATTTT. It codes for CASSLVALGDTQYF.

The chain carries TRBV28 and TRBJ1-2; a possible D gene is TRBD1 (6 bases). Trimming removed 6 bases at V and 0 bases at J, with 23 bases between. Germline-derived CDR1 and CDR2 are MDHEN and SYDVKM. The CDR3 extends over 18 amino acids. In nucleotides, the CDR3 is TGTGCCAGCAGCCCTCCTGGGGGCGCCTTAACTTCTAACTATGGCTACACCTTC. Protein sequence: CASSPPGGALTSNYGYTF.

The genes are TRBV12-3 or TRBV12-4 and TRBJ1-1; D might be TRBD1 (5 bases). Trimming stripped 0 bases from V and 9 bases from J, with 11 bases between. CDR3 size: 13 residues. The CDR3 is CASSLAQTGKAFF. The CDR3 coding sequence is TGTGCCAGCAGTTTAGCCCAAACAGGAAAAGCTTTCTTT.

The CDR3 spells CASSLGPGANVLTF. As DNA, the CDR3 is TGTGCCAGCAGTTTAGGGCCCGGGGCCAACGTCCTGACTTTC. The chain carries TRBV27 and TRBJ2-6; D unresolved. Germline CDR1 and CDR2: MNHEY and SMNVEV (reference sequence). The ends were cut back, 2 bases at V and 4 bases at J, with 6 bases in the middle. The CDR3 length is 14 residues.

The chain links TRBV5-1 to TRBJ2-5; 9 nucleotides agree with TRBD1. The germline V gene has CDR1 SGHRS and CDR2 YFSETQ. The CDR3 extends over 17 amino acids. The junction had 11 bases not matched to a gene; V was cut back by 0 bases and J by 5 bases. CDR3 amino acids: CASSLDLGQGIGETQYF. The CDR3 DNA sequence: TGCGCCAGCAGCTTGGACCTGGGACAGGGCATCGGGGAGACCCAGTACTTC.

This chain links TRBV6-5 with TRBJ2-7; D gene uncertain. Trimming took 8 bases from V and 7 from J, leaving 18 bases between them. The CDR3 runs 13 residues. Germline CDR1 MNHEY, CDR2 SVGAGI. In nucleotides, the CDR3 is TGTGCCAGCTCCCGCAGCAGGCTTGAGGAGCAGTACTTC. It specifies CASSRSRLEEQYF.

The chain carries TRBV9 and TRBJ2-1; D perhaps matches TRBD1 (7 bases). Germline V gene lookup returns CDR1 SGDLS and CDR2 YYNGEE. The V and J ends lost 3 bases and 5 bases respectively, with 18 bases between them. CDR3 size: 16 residues. The CDR3: CASSAHGQGGNNEQFF. As DNA, the CDR3 is TGTGCCAGCAGCGCCCATGGGCAGGGGGGAAACAATGAGCAGTTCTTC.

This clone appeared once. The chain joins TRBV25-1 to TRBJ1-1; TRBD1 might be the D (6 bases). CDR1 is MGHDK, CDR2 SYGVNS, per germline. The V and J ends lost 4 bases and 10 bases respectively, with 16 bases between them. This CDR3 spans 13 amino acids. CDR3 DNA: TGTGCCAGCAGTGCAGGGGAGAGGTTCCCAGCTTTCTTT. Translation: CASSAGERFPAFF. The variable domain in full, completed from reference TRBV25-1 and TRBJ1-1, reads EADIYQTPRYLVIGTGKKITLECSQTMGHDKMYWYQQDPGMELHLIHYSYGVNSTEKGDLSSESTVSRIRTEHFPLTLESARPSHTSQYLCASSAGERFPAFFGQGTRLTVV.

This clone came up many times. The chain is built from TRBV25-1 and TRBJ2-7; 11 bases are a match to TRBD1. Looked up from germline, CDR1 is MGHDK and CDR2 is SYGVNS. The trim removed 10 bases at V and 4 bases at J, leaving 3 bases unmatched. The CDR3 has 12 residues. Here the CDR3 DNA reads TGTGCCACCGGACAGGGGGCTTACGAGCAGTACTTC. Its translation is CATGQGAYEQYF.

This chain links TRBV5-1 with TRBJ2-2; weak D call: TRBD1 (6 bases). The germline V gene encodes CDR1 SGHRS and CDR2 YFSETQ. The CDR3 sequence is 15 residues long. V lost 2 bases, J lost 1 base, and 9 bases lay in between. CDR3 sequence reads: CASSFQGRNTGELFF. CDR3 nucleotides: TGCGCCAGCAGCTTCCAGGGGAGGAACACCGGGGAGCTGTTTTTT.

The chain is built from TRBV12-5 and TRBJ1-1; TRBD1 matches 8 bases. J gave up 5 bases and V 3 bases, and 8 bases lay outside the gene matches. The CDR3 contains 15 residues. Germline CDR1 LGHNT, CDR2 FRNRAP. The CDR3 DNA reads TGTGCTAGTGGTTTACCTCAGGGGGCGCGGACTGAAGCTTTCTTT. It encodes CASGLPQGARTEAFF.

V gene TRBV4-1 combines with J gene TRBJ1-2; the D gene is possibly TRBD1 (5 bases). Per germline, CDR1 MGHRA and CDR2 YSYEKL. The V gene lost 4 bases and the J gene lost 4 bases, with 22 bases spanning the gap. This CDR3 spans 17 amino acids. CDR3 sequence: CASSPRGRVISSYGYTF. The CDR3 DNA reads as TGCGCCAGCAGCCCTCGAGGCAGGGTAATTAGCAGCTATGGCTACACCTTC.

The chain has TRBV3-1 (or the pseudogene TRBV3-2) and TRBJ1-5; D possibly corresponds to TRBD1 (6 bases). Germline V gene sequence: CDR1 LGHDT, CDR2 YNNKEL (reference sequence). The CDR3 runs 13 residues. Trimming removed 3 bases at V and 8 bases at J, with 11 bases between. CDR3 sequence reads: CASSHGTPKPQHF. CDR3 DNA: TGTGCCAGCAGCCATGGGACACCCAAGCCCCAGCATTTT.

V and J are TRBV10-3 and TRBJ1-6; TRBD1 matches at 8 bases. V was pared by 3 bases and J by 10 bases, with 11 bases of the junction left unmatched. The germline gives CDR1 ENHRY, CDR2 SYGVKD. This CDR3 region has 16 residues. The CDR3, as DNA: TGTGCCATCAGTGAAACTTCGACAGGGGTCGGATCACCCCTCCACTTT. Protein: CAISETSTGVGSPLHF.

This clone was seen just once. V is TRBV4-1 and J is TRBJ1-6; D is perhaps TRBD1 (6 bases). This CDR3 spans 17 amino acids. V shed 2 bases and J shed 4 bases, with 15 bases lying between them. Germline V lookup: CDR1 MGHRA, CDR2 YSYEKL. CDR3 DNA: TGCGCCAGCAGCCAACTGACCCCCGGGACATATAATTCACCCCTCCACTTT. Translated: CASSQLTPGTYNSPLHF.

The V gene is TRBV6-4, the J gene TRBJ2-4; D remains unclear. This CDR3 contains 14 residues. CDR1 is MRHNA and CDR2 is SNTAGT in the germline V gene. V lost 2 bases to trimming and J lost 6 bases, with 11 bases between them. The CDR3 protein is CASSDPGSGNIQYF. The CDR3 DNA is TGTGCCAGCAGTGACCCAGGTAGTGGAAACATTCAGTACTTC.

Here the CDR3 DNA reads TGTGCCAGCAGTTACTCCCAGGGCCTTGAAGCTTTCTTT. Amino acid sequence: CASSYSQGLEAFF. This chain joins TRBV6-5 and TRBJ1-1, with D possibly TRBD1 on 5 matching bases. Germline assignment: CDR1 MNHEY and CDR2 SVGAGI. This CDR3 is 13 amino acids long. The germline V and J ends were trimmed by 0 bases and 7 bases, with 9 bases remaining between them.

The gene calls are TRBV5-4 and TRBJ2-1; 9 nucleotides align to TRBD1. CDR3 length equals 15 residues. Germline assignment: CDR1 SGHNT and CDR2 YYREEE (reference sequence). Trimming took 4 bases from V and 3 from J; bases not matched to a gene: 5. This CDR3 is CASSLQGANYNEQFF. The CDR3 DNA reads as TGTGCCAGCAGCCTACAGGGGGCCAACTACAATGAGCAGTTCTTC.

The table lists this clone with a count of one. The J gene is TRBJ2-7, the V gene TRBV28; TRBD1 matches at 7 bases. The V gene end was trimmed by 6 bases and the J gene end by 3 bases; junction bases not matched to a gene: 5. There are 13 residues in the CDR3. CDR1 and CDR2 (germline): MDHEN, SYDVKM. The CDR3 DNA follows: TGTGCCAGCAGAAGGGCAGGGGGCTACGAGCAGTACTTC. Translated: CASRRAGGYEQYF. The full variable domain, in which reference TRBV28 and TRBJ2-7 provide the parts outside the CDR3, is DVKVTQSSRYLVKRTGEKVFLECVQDMDHENMFWYRQDPGLGLRLIYFSYDVKMKEKGDIPEGYSVSREKKERFSLILESASTNQTSMYLCASRRAGGYEQYFGPGTRLTVT.